This T cell receptor beta chain derives from a study of T cells in Graves' hyperthyroidism and ophthalmopathy. Study-wide findings and caveats: Ophthalmopathy could be told apart from stable hyperthyroidism with a 13 V-J model.

Amplification targeted TCR beta CDR3 regions from RNA transcripts. HTBI primers drove first-round RT-PCR of the TCR CDR3. TCRdb reanalysed the multiplex PCR reads using MiXCR and keeps one entry per CDR3 protein. Of 400,000 to 600,000 distinct CDR3 sequences listed, 15% to 20% were seen once; the top ten hold over 25%. With regard to this clonotype: What it binds is not known.

The specimen was blood. This clonotype originated in a woman in her twenties or thirties with Graves' ophthalmopathy.

The CDR3: CASSLLGGLDGYTF. CDR3 nucleotides: TGTGCCAGCAGTTTATTGGGGGGGCTAGATGGCTACACCTTC. The chain combines TRBV27 with TRBJ1-2, with D possibly matching TRBD1 (6 bases). Germline V lookup: CDR1 MNHEY, CDR2 SMNVEV (reference sequence). With 1 base removed from V and 6 bases from J, the gap between germline ends came to 12 bases. The CDR3 sequence is 14 residues long.